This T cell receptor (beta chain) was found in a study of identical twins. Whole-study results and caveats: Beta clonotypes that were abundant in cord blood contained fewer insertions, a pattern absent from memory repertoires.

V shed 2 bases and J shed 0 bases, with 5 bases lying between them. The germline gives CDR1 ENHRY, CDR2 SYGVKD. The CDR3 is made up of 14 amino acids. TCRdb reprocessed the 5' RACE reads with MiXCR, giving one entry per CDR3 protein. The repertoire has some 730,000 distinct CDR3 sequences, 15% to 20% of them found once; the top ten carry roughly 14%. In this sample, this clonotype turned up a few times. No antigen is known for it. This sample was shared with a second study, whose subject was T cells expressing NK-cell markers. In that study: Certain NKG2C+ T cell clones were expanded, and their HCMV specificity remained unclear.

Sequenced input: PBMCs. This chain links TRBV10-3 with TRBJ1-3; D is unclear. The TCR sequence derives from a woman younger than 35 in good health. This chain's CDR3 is CAISEHPSGNTIYF. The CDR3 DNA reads TGTGCCATCAGTGAGCACCCCTCTGGAAACACCATATATTTT.